These 5 T cell receptor beta chains were all obtained from the same sample, sequenced in a study of CD4 T cells in relation to SARS-CoV-2 and coronaviruses. The antigens these receptors bind are not known. Generated by immunoSEQ multiplex PCR, the TCRdb table keeps only in-frame clones and is missing some. The profile covers around 15,000 clones, with 82% appearing a single time and about 31% taken by the ten largest. CD4+ T cells from unexposed donors were obtained before the COVID-19 pandemic (2011-2018). After about ten days of culture, CD4+ T cells were isolated. The sequencing input was CD4+ T cells from PBMCs, cultured in vitro. The receptors stem from a human donor in good health.

Only one count was recorded for this clone. The chain's CDR3 is CASSQVEREVDEQYF. Here the CDR3 DNA reads TGTGCCAGCAGCCAAGTTGAGCGGGAGGTCGACGAGCAGTACTTC. The J gene is TRBJ2-7, the V gene TRBV4-2, with 9 bases lining up with TRBD2. This CDR3 has 15 residues. Germline trimming cut 1 base from V and 5 bases from J; bases unmatched to any gene: 6. Germline V gene sequence: CDR1 LGHNA, CDR2 YNFKEQ.

This rearrangement joins TRBV3-1 (or the pseudogene TRBV3-2) to TRBJ2-5; D call uncertain. Germline CDR1 and CDR2: LGHDT and YNNKEL (reference sequence). Trimming left V 4 bases short and J 2 bases short, with 8 bases between. The CDR3 has 13 residues. In DNA, the CDR3 is TGTGCCAGCAGCCCGTGGGTACAAGAGACCCAGTACTTC. Its protein is CASSPWVQETQYF.

In its sample, this clone was seen a few times. The chain uses TRBV13 and TRBJ2-1, with TRBD2 matching 10 bases. CDR3 size: 16 residues. With V trimmed by 2 bases and J by 5 bases, 6 bases remained unmatched. The germline CDR1 and CDR2 sequences are PRHDT and FYEKMQ (reference sequence). The CDR3 bases are TGTGCCAGCAGCTTACGAAGCGGGAGGGCCGACAATGAGCAGTTCTTC. Protein product: CASSLRSGRADNEQFF.

The gene calls are TRBV23-1 and TRBJ1-1; perhaps TRBD1 as D (6 bases). TRBV23-1 is assigned to the ORF class and has an uncertain function. The CDR3 is made up of 16 amino acids. V was pared by 0 bases and J by 0 bases, with 11 bases between. CDR3 bases: TGCGCCAGCAGTCAATCCGCAGGGACAATGAACACTGAAGCTTTCTTT. Protein sequence: CASSQSAGTMNTEAFF.

This chain links TRBV29-1 with TRBJ2-2; a weak D match, TRBD2 (6 bases). Trimming removed 0 bases at V and 5 bases at J, with 16 bases between. The CDR3 spans 16 residues. Per the germline V gene, CDR1 is SQVTM and CDR2 is ANQGSEA. The CDR3 nucleotides read TGCAGCGTTGAAGAGAGTACGACGGGGAGGACCGGGGAGCTGTTTTTT. It encodes CSVEESTTGRTGELFF.